This TCR beta chain appears in the sequencing data of a study of T cell responses to AZD1222 COVID-19 vaccine. The CDR3 has 13 residues. The germline V and J ends were trimmed by 6 bases and 4 bases, with 10 bases remaining between them. CDR1 LNHDA and CDR2 SQIVND come from the germline V gene (reference sequence). Here immunoSEQ multiplex PCR was the method, and the copy in TCRdb shows in-frame clones only, minus some. The sample carries about 140,000 clones, roughly 90% recorded once. The receptor comes from an adult who received the AZD1222 COVID-19 vaccine. The rearrangement uses TRBV19 and TRBJ1-5; maybe TRBD1 (5 bases). The sample here was peripheral blood, taken 28 days after the second AZD1222 dose. CDR3 residues: CASSKGPNQPQHF. CDR3 bases: TGTGCCAGTAGCAAGGGGCCTAATCAGCCCCAGCATTTT.